This T cell receptor (beta chain) was captured in a study of T cells in Graves' hyperthyroidism and ophthalmopathy (dated by TCRdb to about 2019). Background for the entire study: Peripheral blood was collected at initial diagnosis, before any treatment. For training and testing, the 110 or so patients in the discovery cohort were randomly divided in a 7:3 ratio. Following sampling, methimazole starting at 30 mg daily was given to hyperthyroidism patients, and high-dose intravenous methylprednisolone was given to ophthalmopathy patients. The paper reports TCR Vbeta CDR3 sequencing of approximately 130 peripheral blood samples: under 45 ophthalmopathy, 70 to 85 hyperthyroidism and about 17 progressor patients. Prospective prediction of ophthalmopathy was tested in an independent validation cohort of fewer than 20 hyperthyroidism patients and 15 to 17 patients who later progressed to ophthalmopathy. In several Graves' hyperthyroidism patients, the study also compared T-cell repertoires from thyroid tissue with T-cell repertoires from blood. To identify TCR V-J signatures that set the groups apart, the researchers used a discovery cohort of 90 to 100 patients, made up of approximately 43 with Graves' ophthalmopathy and 55 to 65 with stable Graves' hyperthyroidism. The research as a whole found: In validation, the model predicted progression to ophthalmopathy with 65% to 71% sensitivity and about 73% specificity, a median of 6.5 months before onset. In cross-validation, a model built on a 13 V-J signature told ophthalmopathy apart from stable hyperthyroidism with 85% to 90% sensitivity and roughly 83% specificity, and in testing the same model reached 80%/75%. Most expanded thyroid clonotypes (frequency above 0.001) were also found in blood, which suggests that blood repertoires may mirror thyroid immune responses. Sample size was not statistically predetermined, and blinding of investigators to group allocation was not performed.

Sequences GTSNPN (CDR1) and SVGIG (CDR2) are obtained from the germline V gene (reference sequence). Trimming takes 4 bases off V and 9 bases off J; junction bases not matched to a gene: 10. The CDR3 covers 13 residues, taking in both the cysteine and the phenylalanine. This entry keeps only the CDR3 DNA: 39 bases, framed from base 1. The TCR beta CDR3 regions were amplified from the RNA transcripts. For the first round of RT-PCR on the TCR CDR3, the HTBI primer set was used together with the Qiagen OneStep RT-PCR kit. Libraries were constructed in a second round of multiplex PCR, after which size selection and purification were carried out. Libraries were sequenced paired-end with 100 bp reads on an Illumina HiSeq2000. In the paper's pipeline: SOAPnuke was used to process the raw data, with reads discarded if the reads contained adapters or uncalled bases, had a mean Phred below 15, or lacked an exact constant-primer or identifier match. High-quality paired reads were merged with COPE v1.2.5, and unique nucleotide sequences were defined as clonotypes. MiTCR v1.1 was used to align clonotypes to the IMGT TRBV, TRBD and TRBJ reference segments. Analysis was restricted to V-J combinations with a frequency above 0.0001, which covered 99% to 99.2% of repertoires. The TCS score was defined as F50 (clonal expansion) divided by E x V (chaos), with BLOSUM62-based TCRdist calculated between CDR3 peptides within each V-J. Welch's t-statistics and random forest reduced just over 500 V-J features to under 15, which were used in a naive Bayes classifier (R e1071). Starting from the raw public reads, TCRdb applied fastp trimming at Q25, assembled clones with MiXCR and retained in-frame beta chains. When rows share a CDR3 protein, they turn into one entry using the most common DNA and genes. These V and J calls are TCRdb output, not the study's own analysis. This sample has 300,000 to 400,000 distinct CDR3 sequences in its table, and around 13% of those were observed once. The biggest ten clones account for approximately 10% of the sample.

This clonotype was seen many times. Its antigen is still unknown. Base qualities are missing; no much larger clone stands one base away. Stable Graves' hyperthyroidism was defined as the absence of progression to ophthalmopathy over 18 months of follow-up. Hyperthyroidism patients were newly diagnosed, had a disease duration of under 2 months, and were aged 18 to 65 years. Exclusion was applied to patients with uncontrolled infections, other autoimmune diseases, pregnancy or lactation. Diagnoses were based on clinical symptoms, serum thyroxine and TRAb, thyroid ultrasound and orbital computed tomography. Ficoll-Paque density gradient centrifugation was used to isolate PBMCs from approximately 11 ml of fresh peripheral blood. Total RNA was extracted with Trizol reagent, and quality was checked on an Agilent 2100 Bioanalyzer.

The TCR originated in a woman aged 55-69 years with Graves' hyperthyroidism. Sample: blood. In this chain, TRBV30 is recombined with TRBJ2-7; 9 central nucleotides agree with TRBD1. The CDR3 here reads CAWTPGTGYRQYF. The DNA is as follows: TGTGCCTGGACCCCCGGGACAGGGTATAGGCAGTACTTC.